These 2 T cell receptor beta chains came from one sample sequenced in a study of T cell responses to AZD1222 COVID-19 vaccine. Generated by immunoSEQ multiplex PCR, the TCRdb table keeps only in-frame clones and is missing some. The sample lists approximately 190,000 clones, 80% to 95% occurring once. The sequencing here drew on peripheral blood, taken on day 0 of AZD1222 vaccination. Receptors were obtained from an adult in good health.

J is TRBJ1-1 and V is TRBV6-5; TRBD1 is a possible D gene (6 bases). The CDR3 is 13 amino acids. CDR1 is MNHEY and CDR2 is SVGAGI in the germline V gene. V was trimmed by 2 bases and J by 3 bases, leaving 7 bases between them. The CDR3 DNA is TGTGCCAGCAGTTACAACAGGGACACTGAAGCTTTCTTT. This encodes CASSYNRDTEAFF.

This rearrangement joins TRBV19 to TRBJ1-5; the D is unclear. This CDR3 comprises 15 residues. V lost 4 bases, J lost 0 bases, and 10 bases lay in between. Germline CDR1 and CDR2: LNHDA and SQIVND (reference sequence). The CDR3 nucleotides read TGTGCCAGTAGTACCATAATAAATAGCAATCAGCCCCAGCATTTT. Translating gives CASSTIINSNQPQHF.